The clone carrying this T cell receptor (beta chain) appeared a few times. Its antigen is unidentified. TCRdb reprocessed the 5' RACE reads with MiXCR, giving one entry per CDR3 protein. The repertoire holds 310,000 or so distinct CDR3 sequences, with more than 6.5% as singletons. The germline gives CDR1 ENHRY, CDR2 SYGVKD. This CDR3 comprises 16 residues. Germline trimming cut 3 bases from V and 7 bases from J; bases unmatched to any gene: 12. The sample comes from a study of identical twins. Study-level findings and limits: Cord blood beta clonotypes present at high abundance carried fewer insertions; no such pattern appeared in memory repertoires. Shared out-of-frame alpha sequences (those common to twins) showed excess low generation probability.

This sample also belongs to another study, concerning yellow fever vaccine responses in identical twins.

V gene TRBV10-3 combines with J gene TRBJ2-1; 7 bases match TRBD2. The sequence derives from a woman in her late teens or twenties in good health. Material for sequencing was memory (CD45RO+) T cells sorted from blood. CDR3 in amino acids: CAISESGGGSTNEQFF. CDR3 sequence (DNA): TGTGCCATCAGTGAATCCGGCGGGGGTAGTACGAATGAGCAGTTCTTC.